These 3 T cell receptor beta chains were all obtained from the same sample, sequenced in a study of resident and recirculating memory T cells in vitiligo. The protocol was immunoSEQ multiplex PCR, while the TCRdb copy is restricted to in-frame clones and leaves out a portion. Here the sample spans tens of thousands of clones, 90% to 95% being singletons. The specimen sequenced was blood. Every receptor here comes from a male donor with vitiligo.

This chain connects TRBV6-6 to TRBJ2-1; 12 bases are a match to TRBD1. The germline V gene has CDR1 MNHNY and CDR2 SVGAGI (reference sequence). J gave up 9 bases and V 2 bases, and 5 bases lay outside the gene matches. The CDR3 spans 15 residues. CDR3 bases: TGTGCCAGCAGTTACCCGGGACAGGGGGCTGTTGAGCAGTTCTTC. Its translation is CASSYPGQGAVEQFF.

This chain connects TRBV14 to TRBJ1-1; 7 nucleotides agree with TRBD1. Germline V gene sequence: CDR1 SGHDN, CDR2 FVKESK. V shed 4 bases, J shed 4 bases, and the junction held 18 bases outside the gene matches. There are 18 residues in the CDR3. The CDR3 DNA reads as TGTGCCAGCAGCCCCCTCGGACAGGAGGACCTGCACACCACTGAAGCTTTCTTT. Its protein product is CASSPLGQEDLHTTEAFF.

The chain joins TRBV6-6 to TRBJ2-7, with D perhaps TRBD2 (6 bases). V was trimmed by 6 bases and J by 7 bases, leaving 13 bases between them. The CDR3 length is 12 residues. Germline CDR1 reads MNHNY; CDR2 reads SVGAGI (reference sequence). This CDR3 is CASSRGLYEQYF. The CDR3 DNA reads as TGTGCCAGCAGCCGGGGACTCTATGAGCAGTACTTC.